The clone carrying this T cell receptor (beta chain) was recorded a few times. The tumor samples were collected prior to definitive surgery or chemotherapy. The repertoire was sequenced with immunoSEQ multiplex PCR; TCRdb's copy has only in-frame clones and lacks some. The table shows about 28,000 clones, with roughly four fifths occurring only once. The V gene lost 4 bases and the J gene lost 3 bases, with 7 bases spanning the gap. The CDR3 extends over 12 amino acids. Germline CDR1 is LNHDA and CDR2 is SQIVND (reference sequence). This sample is part of a study of high-grade serous ovarian cancer treatment subgroups. The overall study: Samples averaged roughly 15,000 reads and 7,000 or so unique TCR beta rearrangements.

The origin of this receptor is a human donor with high-grade serous ovarian cancer. The specimen was tumor tissue. The rearrangement uses TRBV19 and TRBJ2-7, with D possibly matching TRBD1 (5 bases). DNA of the CDR3: TGTGCCAGTAGTAGAGACAGCTACGAGCAGTACTTC. Encoded protein: CASSRDSYEQYF. The variable domain in full, completed from reference TRBV19 and TRBJ2-7, reads DGGITQSPKYLFRKEGQNVTLSCEQNLNHDAMYWYRQDPGQGLRLIYYSQIVNDFQKGDIAEGYSVSREKKESFPLTVTSAQKNPTAFYLCASSRDSYEQYFGPGTRLTVT.